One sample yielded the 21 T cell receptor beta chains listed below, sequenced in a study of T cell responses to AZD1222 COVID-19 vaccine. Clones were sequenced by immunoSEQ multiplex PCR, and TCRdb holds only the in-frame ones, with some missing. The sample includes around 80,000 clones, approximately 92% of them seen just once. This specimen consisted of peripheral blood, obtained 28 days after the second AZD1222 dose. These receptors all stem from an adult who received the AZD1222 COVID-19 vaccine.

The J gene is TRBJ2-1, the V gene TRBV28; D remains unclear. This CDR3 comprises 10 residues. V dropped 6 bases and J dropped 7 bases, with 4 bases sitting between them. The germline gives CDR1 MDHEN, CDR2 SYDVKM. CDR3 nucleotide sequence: TGTGCCAGCAGCTTAAATGAGCAGTTCTTC. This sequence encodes CASSLNEQFF.

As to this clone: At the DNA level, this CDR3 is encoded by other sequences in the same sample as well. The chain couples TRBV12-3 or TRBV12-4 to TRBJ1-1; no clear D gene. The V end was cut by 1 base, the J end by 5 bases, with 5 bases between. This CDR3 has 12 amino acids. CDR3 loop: CASSLVGTEAFF. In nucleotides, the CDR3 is TGTGCCAGCAGTTTAGTTGGAACTGAAGCTTTCTTT.

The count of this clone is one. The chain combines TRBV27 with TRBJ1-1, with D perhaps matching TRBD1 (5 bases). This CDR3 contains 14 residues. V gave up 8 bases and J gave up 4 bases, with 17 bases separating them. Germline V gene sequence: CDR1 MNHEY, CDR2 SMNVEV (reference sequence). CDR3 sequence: CASRGAAPGTEAFF. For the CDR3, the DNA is TGTGCCAGCCGGGGCGCGGCCCCGGGCACTGAAGCTTTCTTT.

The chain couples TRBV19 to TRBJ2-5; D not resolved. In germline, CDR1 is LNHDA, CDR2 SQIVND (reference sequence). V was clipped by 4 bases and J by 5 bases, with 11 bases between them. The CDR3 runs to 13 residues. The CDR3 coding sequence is TGTGCCAGTAGTACGAGCCCTAAGGAGACCCAGTACTTC. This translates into CASSTSPKETQYF.

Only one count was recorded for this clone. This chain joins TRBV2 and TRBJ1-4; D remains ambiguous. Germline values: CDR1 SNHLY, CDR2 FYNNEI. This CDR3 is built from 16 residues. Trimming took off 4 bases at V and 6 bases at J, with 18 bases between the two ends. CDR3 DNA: TGTGCCAGCAGTGTTTTGGCGATGGCACGGGATGAAAAACTGTTTTTT. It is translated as CASSVLAMARDEKLFF.

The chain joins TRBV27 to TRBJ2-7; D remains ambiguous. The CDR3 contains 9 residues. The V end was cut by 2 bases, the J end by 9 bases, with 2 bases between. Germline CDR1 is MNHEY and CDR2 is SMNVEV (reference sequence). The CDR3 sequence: CASSLRQYF. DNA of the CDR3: TGTGCCAGCAGTTTACGGCAGTACTTC.

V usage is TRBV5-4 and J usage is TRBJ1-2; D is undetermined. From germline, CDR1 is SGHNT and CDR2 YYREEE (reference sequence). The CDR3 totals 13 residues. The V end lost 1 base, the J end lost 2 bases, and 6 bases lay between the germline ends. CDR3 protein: CASSLIENYGYTF. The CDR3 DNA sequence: TGTGCCAGCAGCTTGATCGAGAACTATGGCTACACCTTC.

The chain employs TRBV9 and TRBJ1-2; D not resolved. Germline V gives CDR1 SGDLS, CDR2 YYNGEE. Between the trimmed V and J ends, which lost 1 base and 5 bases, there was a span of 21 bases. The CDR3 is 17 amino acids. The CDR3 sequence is CASSVRGGPTGWYGYTF. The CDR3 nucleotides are TGTGCCAGCAGCGTACGTGGAGGCCCCACTGGGTGGTATGGCTACACCTTC.

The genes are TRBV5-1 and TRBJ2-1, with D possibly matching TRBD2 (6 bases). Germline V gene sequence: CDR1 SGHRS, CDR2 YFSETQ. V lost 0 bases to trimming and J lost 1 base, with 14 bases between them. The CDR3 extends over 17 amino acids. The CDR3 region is CASSLGPGGGSYNEQFF. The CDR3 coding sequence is TGCGCCAGCAGCTTGGGGCCGGGCGGAGGGTCCTACAATGAGCAGTTCTTC.

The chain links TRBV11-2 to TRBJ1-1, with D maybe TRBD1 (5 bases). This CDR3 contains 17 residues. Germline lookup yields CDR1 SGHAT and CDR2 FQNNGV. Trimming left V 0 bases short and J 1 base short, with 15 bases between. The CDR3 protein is CASSLDGIGGENTEAFF. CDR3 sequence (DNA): TGTGCCAGCAGCTTAGATGGGATCGGAGGGGAGAACACTGAAGCTTTCTTT.

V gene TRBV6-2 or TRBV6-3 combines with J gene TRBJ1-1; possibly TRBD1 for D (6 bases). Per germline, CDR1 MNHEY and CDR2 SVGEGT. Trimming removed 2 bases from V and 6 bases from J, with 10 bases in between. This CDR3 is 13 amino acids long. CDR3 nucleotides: TGTGCCAGCAGTTACATACAGGGAGCTGAAGCTTTCTTT. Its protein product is CASSYIQGAEAFF.

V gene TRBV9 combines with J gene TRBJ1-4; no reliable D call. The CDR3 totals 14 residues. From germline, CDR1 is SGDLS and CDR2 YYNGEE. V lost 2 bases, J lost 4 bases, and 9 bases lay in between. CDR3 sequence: CASSVSLDNEKLFF. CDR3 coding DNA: TGTGCCAGCAGCGTCAGTCTAGATAATGAAAAACTGTTTTTT.

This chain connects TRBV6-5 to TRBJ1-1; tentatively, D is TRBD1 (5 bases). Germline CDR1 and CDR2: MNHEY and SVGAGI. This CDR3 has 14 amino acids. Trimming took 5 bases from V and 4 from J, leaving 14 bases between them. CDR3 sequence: CASSRVGEVTEAFF. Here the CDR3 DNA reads TGTGCCAGCAGTCGGGTGGGGGAGGTCACTGAAGCTTTCTTT.

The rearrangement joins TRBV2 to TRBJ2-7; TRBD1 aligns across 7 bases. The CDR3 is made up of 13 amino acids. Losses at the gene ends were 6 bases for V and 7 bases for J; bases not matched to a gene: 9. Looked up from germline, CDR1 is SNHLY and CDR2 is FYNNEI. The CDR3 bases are TGTGCCAGCAGCCTCGACAGGGTTGAAGAGCAGTACTTC. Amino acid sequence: CASSLDRVEEQYF.

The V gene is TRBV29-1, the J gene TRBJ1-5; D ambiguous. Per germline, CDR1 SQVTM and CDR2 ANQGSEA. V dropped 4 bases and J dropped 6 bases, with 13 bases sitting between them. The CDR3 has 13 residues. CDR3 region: CSVAQEKSQPQHF. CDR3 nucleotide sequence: TGCAGCGTTGCTCAGGAGAAGAGTCAGCCCCAGCATTTT.

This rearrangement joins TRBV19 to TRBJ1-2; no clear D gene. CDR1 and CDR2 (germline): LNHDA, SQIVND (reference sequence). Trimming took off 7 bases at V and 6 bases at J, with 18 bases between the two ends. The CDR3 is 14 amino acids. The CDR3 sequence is CASTPPGNWDGYTF. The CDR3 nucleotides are TGTGCCAGTACCCCCCCCGGGAACTGGGATGGCTACACCTTC.

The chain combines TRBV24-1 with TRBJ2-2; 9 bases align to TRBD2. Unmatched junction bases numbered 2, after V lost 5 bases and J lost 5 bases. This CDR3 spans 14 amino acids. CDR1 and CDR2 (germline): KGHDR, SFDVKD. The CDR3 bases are TGTGCCACCAGTGGGCGGGAGGGAACCGGGGAGCTGTTTTTT. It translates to CATSGREGTGELFF.

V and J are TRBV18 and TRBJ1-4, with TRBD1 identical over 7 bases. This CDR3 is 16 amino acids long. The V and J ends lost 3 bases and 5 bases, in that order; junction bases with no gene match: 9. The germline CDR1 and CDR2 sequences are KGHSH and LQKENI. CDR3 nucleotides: TGTGCCAGCTCACCGTTAAGACAGGGAATCAATGAAAAACTGTTTTTT. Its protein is CASSPLRQGINEKLFF.

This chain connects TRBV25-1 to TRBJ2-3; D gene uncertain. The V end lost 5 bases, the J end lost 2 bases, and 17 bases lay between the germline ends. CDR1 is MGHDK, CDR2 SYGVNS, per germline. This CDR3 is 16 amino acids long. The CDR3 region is CASSPPLEGSTDTQYF. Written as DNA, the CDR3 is TGTGCCAGCAGTCCTCCATTGGAAGGCTCCACAGATACGCAGTATTTT.

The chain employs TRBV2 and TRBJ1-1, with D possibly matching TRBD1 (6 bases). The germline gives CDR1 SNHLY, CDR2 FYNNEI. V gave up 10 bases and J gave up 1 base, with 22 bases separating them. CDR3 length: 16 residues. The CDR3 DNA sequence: TGTGCCACGGACCTAGGGGACACCACATGGAACACTGAAGCTTTCTTT. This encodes CATDLGDTTWNTEAFF.

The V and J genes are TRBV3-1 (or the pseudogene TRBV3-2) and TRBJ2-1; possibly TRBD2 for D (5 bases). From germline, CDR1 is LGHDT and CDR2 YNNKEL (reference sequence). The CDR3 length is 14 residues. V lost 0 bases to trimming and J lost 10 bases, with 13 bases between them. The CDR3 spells CASSQDQLSGEQFF. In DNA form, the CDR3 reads TGTGCCAGCAGCCAAGATCAGCTCAGCGGAGAGCAGTTCTTC.